A selection of T cell receptor beta chains follows, all from one sample in a study of T cells in Graves' hyperthyroidism and ophthalmopathy. TCRdb reprocessed the multiplex PCR reads via MiXCR and lists one record per CDR3 protein. The table has roughly 300,000 distinct CDR3 sequences, approximately 15% seen once. Source material: blood. The receptors come from a woman aged 25 to 45 with Graves' hyperthyroidism. Each CDR3 is given with its conserved first and last residue. D genes are given only for firm matches. For some rows the clone size is stated as once, few or many, or as a class when expanded; others skip it.

j_gene,abundance,d_gene,v_gene,CDR3nt,CDR3aa
TRBJ1-5,many,-,TRBV11-2,TGTGCCAGCAGCTTAAAGGCGGGTAATCAGCCCCAGCATTTT,CASSLKAGNQPQHF
TRBJ2-1,few,-,TRBV12-3/TRBV12-4,TGTGCCAGCAGTCTCCCCGGGTGGAAGTTCTTC,CASSLPGWKFF
TRBJ1-1,many,-,TRBV7-9,TGTGCCAGCAGCTTAGAGGGGGGCCTCACTGAAGCTTTCTTT,CASSLEGGLTEAFF
TRBJ1-5,-,-,TRBV20-1,TGCAGTGCTAGGGACAATAGTCAGCCCCAGCATTTT,CSARDNSQPQHF
TRBJ2-1,-,TRBD2,TRBV7-2,TGTGCCAGCAGCTTACGTCGGGGGGATGAGCAGTTCTTC,CASSLRRGDEQFF
TRBJ2-1,-,-,TRBV9,TGTGCCAGCAGCGTAGACAGCGGGTTCTACAATGAGCAGTTCTTC,CASSVDSGFYNEQFF
TRBJ2-3,-,-,TRBV7-3,TGTGCCAGCAGCTCCCCCCCCAATACGCAGTATTTT,CASSSPPNTQYF
TRBJ2-3,few,TRBD2,TRBV5-1,TGCGCCAGCCGACGGGGGACTAGCGAAAATACGCAGTATTTT,CASRRGTSENTQYF
TRBJ2-1,many,TRBD2,TRBV28,TGTGCCAGCAGTTCGGGCACACTAGCGGACTCCTACAATGAGCAGTTCTTC,CASSSGTLADSYNEQFF
TRBJ2-1,many,TRBD1,TRBV9,TGTGCCAGCAGCCCAGGGGGATCCTACAATGAGCAGTTCTTC,CASSPGGSYNEQFF
TRBJ2-3,many,-,TRBV20-1,TGCAGTGTGGCCGATGGAGATACGCAGTATTTT,CSVADGDTQYF
TRBJ2-2,few,-,TRBV2,TGTGCCAGCAGACTCTACGGGGCAACCCGAACCGGGGAGCTGTTTTTT,CASRLYGATRTGELFF
TRBJ2-7,few,-,TRBV4-1,TGCGCCAGCAGCCAGACCCAGGGACTGCGGTCCTACGAGCAGTACTTC,CASSQTQGLRSYEQYF
TRBJ2-5,-,TRBD2,TRBV3-1,TGTGCCAGCAGCCAACTTAGGGGACTAGCGGCAGAGACCCAGTACTTC,CASSQLRGLAAETQYF
TRBJ1-1,many,-,TRBV6-2/TRBV6-3,TGTGCCAGCAGATCTGGGGGGTTCGGGTGGAACACTGAAGCTTTCTTT,CASRSGGFGWNTEAFF
TRBJ2-3,many,TRBD2,TRBV29-1,TGCAGCGTTGAATCTAGGGGGATACTAGCGGGAGGAGATACGCAGTATTTT,CSVESRGILAGGDTQYF
TRBJ2-3,many,TRBD1,TRBV6-1,TGTGCCAGCAGATCGACAGGGTCTCCTAGAGGAGATACGCAGTATTTT,CASRSTGSPRGDTQYF
TRBJ2-2,many,-,TRBV12-3/TRBV12-4,TGTGCCAGCACCGCCGATTTTGGGGGCCTCAACACCGGGGAGCTGTTTTTT,CASTADFGGLNTGELFF
TRBJ2-2,few,-,TRBV10-3,TGTGCCAGCCGTGGCTTAGCGGTAAACACCGGGGAGCTGTTTTTT,CASRGLAVNTGELFF
TRBJ1-5,many,-,TRBV3-1,TGTGCCAGCAGCCAAGACGCCAGGGGAGGACAGCCCCAGCATTTT,CASSQDARGGQPQHF
TRBJ1-6,few,-,TRBV28,TGTGCCAGCAGTTTACGGGAAAGCTCCTATAATTCACCCCTCCACTTT,CASSLRESSYNSPLHF
TRBJ2-1,-,-,TRBV5-1,TGCGCCAGCAGCTTGGCGCCGGGAGTGAATGAGCAGTTCTTC,CASSLAPGVNEQFF
TRBJ1-4,-,-,TRBV25-1,TGTGCCAGCAGTGAATCCGACGGTCGGCCTAATGAAAAACTGTTTTTT,CASSESDGRPNEKLFF
TRBJ2-7,many,-,TRBV28,TGTGCCAGCAGTTTCCACCTTTCAGGGCTAACGTACGAGCAGTACTTC,CASSFHLSGLTYEQYF
TRBJ2-1,many,TRBD2,TRBV30,TGTGCCTGGAGTGGACTAGCGGGTTACAATGAGCAGTTCTTC,CAWSGLAGYNEQFF
TRBJ2-2,many,-,TRBV28,TGTGCCAGCAGGCCAGGGGTCGGGGAGCTGTTTTTT,CASRPGVGELFF
TRBJ1-2,-,-,TRBV7-2,TGTGCCAGCAGCCCAGGGACCGATGGCTACACCTTC,CASSPGTDGYTF
TRBJ2-1,-,TRBD1,TRBV3-1,TGTGCCAGCAGCCTTGGGGGACAGGGGTACCCCAATGAGCAGTTCTTC,CASSLGGQGYPNEQFF
TRBJ2-5,-,-,TRBV5-1,TGCGCCAGCAGCTTGGAGGCGGGACCGTACCACCAAGAGACCCAGTACTTC,CASSLEAGPYHQETQYF
TRBJ2-5,many,-,TRBV2,TGTGCCAGCAGCGACGGGACCCAGTACTTC,CASSDGTQYF
TRBJ2-4,-,-,TRBV6-1,TGTGCCAGCCGCCCCGGGGTAAGCCCCAACAACATTCAGTACTTC,CASRPGVSPNNIQYF
TRBJ2-5,few,-,TRBV29-1,TGCAGCGTTCCTGAAGGAATGAAAGAGACCCAGTACTTC,CSVPEGMKETQYF
TRBJ1-1,few,-,TRBV7-8,TGTGCCAGCAGCCCTCGCCCGACCCAGGAAGCTTTCTTT,CASSPRPTQEAFF
TRBJ1-5,many,-,TRBV28,TGTGCCAGCAGTTGGCGGTACGGAGGCAATCAGCCCCAGCATTTT,CASSWRYGGNQPQHF
TRBJ1-1,many,TRBD1,TRBV11-2,TGTGCCAGCAGCTTACTCCAGGGGGCTGCTGAAGCTTTCTTT,CASSLLQGAAEAFF
TRBJ1-2,-,-,TRBV3-1,TGTGCCAGCAGTCCAGGGGTAGGAGTGTATGGCTACACCTTC,CASSPGVGVYGYTF
TRBJ2-5,many,-,TRBV15,TGTGCCACCAGCTTACGCGATGAGACCCAGTACTTC,CATSLRDETQYF
TRBJ2-7,many,-,TRBV28,TGTGCCAGCAGTTTCCTAAGCGGGTCCTACGAGCAGTACTTC,CASSFLSGSYEQYF
TRBJ2-2,-,-,TRBV24-1,TGTGCCACCAGTGATCCGGGATGGAACACCGGGGAGCTGTTTTTT,CATSDPGWNTGELFF
TRBJ2-7,-,TRBD2,TRBV20-1,TGCAGTGCTAGACTTCCCCGGGACTACTACGAGCAGTACTTC,CSARLPRDYYEQYF
TRBJ2-7,few,-,TRBV30,TGTGCCTGGAGTTCCGACGGCCCCTACGAGCAGTACTTC,CAWSSDGPYEQYF
TRBJ1-5,many,-,TRBV2,TGTGCCAGCGGTAGGGATATGGGTCAGCCCCAGCATTTT,CASGRDMGQPQHF
TRBJ2-1,many,-,TRBV9,TGTGCCAGCAGCGTACCGCCCTCCCGCGAGCAGTTCTTC,CASSVPPSREQFF
TRBJ1-5,few,-,TRBV30,TGTGCCTGGAGTGTACGACGGGGGGGGGGTAATCAGCCCCAGCATTTT,CAWSVRRGGGNQPQHF
TRBJ2-2,few,-,TRBV4-3,TGCGCCAGCAGCCACACCCGGACAGTCAACACCGGGGAGCTGTTTTTT,CASSHTRTVNTGELFF
TRBJ1-1,few,-,TRBV19,TGTGCCAGTAGTGTCGGACAGTTGAACACTGAAGCTTTCTTT,CASSVGQLNTEAFF
TRBJ1-5,many,-,TRBV28,TGTGCCAGCAGGCTGACAGATTCTTTGAATCAGCCCCAGCATTTT,CASRLTDSLNQPQHF
TRBJ2-5,-,-,TRBV4-2,TGTGCCAGCAGCCAAGTGGTTAGTGGGGAGACCCAGTACTTC,CASSQVVSGETQYF
TRBJ1-5,-,-,TRBV10-1,TGCGCCAGCGGTGAGTCTTGGCAGCCCCAGGATTTT,CASGESWQPQDF
TRBJ2-7,few,-,TRBV6-6,TGTGCCAGCAGTTACTCGTCCTACGAGCAGTACTTC,CASSYSSYEQYF
TRBJ2-5,many,-,TRBV29-1,TGCAGCGTGAAACGGGTCCAAGAGACCCAGTACTTC,CSVKRVQETQYF
TRBJ1-1,many,-,TRBV20-1,TGCAGTGCTAGAGAAGTGGACGCTGAAGCTTTCTTT,CSAREVDAEAFF
TRBJ2-7,many,-,TRBV28,TGTGCCAGCAGTACGGACGAGCAGTACTTC,CASSTDEQYF
TRBJ1-2,many,-,TRBV12-3/TRBV12-4,TGTGCCAGCAGTTTCTCGAGGCAGTCGATTAACTATGGCTACACCTTC,CASSFSRQSINYGYTF